This T cell receptor beta chain is drawn from a study of beta chain features in type 1 diabetes (dated by TCRdb to 2017 to 2018). Study-wide context: Patients and healthy donors did not differ in mean age, gender distribution, total cell number or subset yield. The study compared TCRB repertoires of sorted circulating CD4+ T cell subsets between recently diagnosed type 1 diabetes patients and matched healthy donors. A total of roughly 110 million sorted cells were examined across all samples, and the number of cells per subset was strongly correlated with RNA yield. Regulatory and stem cell-like memory subsets were obtained from only 8 patients and roughly eight healthy donors, while naive and central memory subsets were obtained from all 30 or so donors.

This clone was picked up a small number of times. Its antigen has not been determined. Base qualities are not recorded, but no much larger clone differs from it by a single base. The junction shows trimming of 2 bases on V and 5 bases on J, plus 7 bases between the germline ends. The CDR3 starts with the cysteine, ends with the phenylalanine, and has 13 residues. Only the CDR3 part of the read is kept: 39 bases, read in frame from the first base. Based on the germline V gene (reference sequence), the CDR1 and CDR2 sequences are LNHNV and YYDKDF. All of the isolated RNA was reverse transcribed with the High Capacity cDNA Reverse Transcription Kit, so expressed TCRB transcripts were sequenced. Deep immunoSEQ sequencing was applied to naive, central memory and regulatory T cell samples, giving an average of roughly 3.5 million total reads per sample. After sorted cells were lysed in RLT buffer, RNA was extracted with DNase-treated RNeasy Micro or Mini kits, with the choice depending on cell number. To prevent cross-contamination, every cell subset was processed on its own, while patient and healthy donor samples were processed together. The immunoSEQ multiplex PCR was used to amplify TCRB sequences from cDNA, generating 87-bp fragments that spanned the CDR3 region. Sequencing of the amplicons was performed on the Illumina HiSeq platform. The authors processed their data as follows. PCR bias was computationally corrected using synthetic template baselines, reads within Hamming distance 2 were collapsed, and singletons that could not be merged were discarded. By aligning reads against IMGT, V, D and J genes, CDR3 length, and insertions or deletions at six rearrangement sites were assigned. Within each subset, clonotype counts were normalized to sorted cell number, and only after that were true diversity and Gini coefficients computed with the tcR R package. Repertoire sharing was quantified using the overlap coefficient calculated on TCRB nucleotide sequences. Out-of-frame TCRB sequences from naive cells were analyzed to stand in for the pre-selection repertoire. Imported from immuneACCESS, the table was reduced by TCRdb to in-frame sequences with V and J called. These copies leave out some clones; in studies compared against another copy, an unresolved V gene accounts for under half, and the cause of the remainder is not known. D and trimming come from the DNA, and the V and J calls and clone size come from that table. The sample has about 620,000 clones on record, about 14% of them singletons. The ten largest account for around 0.095% of the sample.

General findings and caveats noted by the study authors: Sequencing cDNA rather than genomic DNA could over-represent highly expressing activated cells, although activation and CD3 levels did not differ between groups. The naive, central memory and regulatory TCRB repertoires appeared to resemble one another more closely among patients than among healthy donors. Shorter templates might have been favored by PCR, but patient and control samples were amplified and corrected together, so both groups would have been affected equally by any skew. Fewer insertions and more nucleotide deletions at VDJ recombination sites were observed in patients with type 1 diabetes, implying thymic rearrangement abnormalities. Type 1 diabetes patients showed a moderate but significant shortening of TCRB CDR3 length in all four CD4+ subsets. Because small numbers of individuals were included in the HLA sub-analyses, any influence of HLA type on TCRB rearrangement was left unresolved.

Each donor gave one peripheral blood draw, roughly 110 mL on average, collected into heparinised tubes. A BD FACSAria II and a panel including CD45RO, CCR7, CD25, CD127, CD95 and CD27 were used to sort naive, central memory, regulatory and stem cell-like memory CD4+ T cells. All sorted populations exceeded 95% purity. PBMCs were separated immediately by Lymphoprep density gradient centrifugation and were stained directly, without being cultured. So that batch effects would be minimized, each experiment stained and sorted samples in pairs, pairing one healthy donor with one patient. Sequencing was performed on naive CD4+ T cells from blood. The sample's cell subset or site label is to be understood as: true naive CD4+ T cells. The receptor was derived from a man between 18 and 29 years old in good health. The receptor chain draws on TRBV15 and TRBJ2-1, with no confident D gene call. The CDR3 is CATSRNADNEQFF. The sequence in DNA is TGTGCCACCAGCAGAAACGCTGACAATGAGCAGTTCTTC.